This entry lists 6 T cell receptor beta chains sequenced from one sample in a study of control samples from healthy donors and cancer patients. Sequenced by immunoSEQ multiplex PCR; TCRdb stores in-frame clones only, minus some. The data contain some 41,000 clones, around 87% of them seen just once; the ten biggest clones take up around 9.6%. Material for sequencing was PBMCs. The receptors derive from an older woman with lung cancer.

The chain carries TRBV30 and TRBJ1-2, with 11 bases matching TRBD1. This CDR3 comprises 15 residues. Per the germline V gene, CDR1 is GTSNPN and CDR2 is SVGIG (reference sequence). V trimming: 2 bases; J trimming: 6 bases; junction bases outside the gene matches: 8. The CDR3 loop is CAWSPGTGGRNGYTF. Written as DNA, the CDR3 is TGTGCCTGGAGTCCCGGGACAGGGGGACGAAATGGCTACACCTTC. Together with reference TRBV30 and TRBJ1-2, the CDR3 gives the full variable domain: SQTIHQWPATLVQPVGSPLSLECTVEGTSNPNLYWYRQAAGRGLQLLFYSVGIGQISSEVPQNLSASRPQDRQFILSSKKLLLSDSGFYLCAWSPGTGGRNGYTFGSGTRLTVV.

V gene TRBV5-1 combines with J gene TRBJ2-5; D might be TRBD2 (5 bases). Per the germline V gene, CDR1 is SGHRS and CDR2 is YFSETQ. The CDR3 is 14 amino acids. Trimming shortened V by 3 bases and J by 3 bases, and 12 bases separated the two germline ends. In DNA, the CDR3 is TGCGCCAGCAGCTGGGCCGGGGAGAAAGAGACCCAGTACTTC. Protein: CASSWAGEKETQYF.

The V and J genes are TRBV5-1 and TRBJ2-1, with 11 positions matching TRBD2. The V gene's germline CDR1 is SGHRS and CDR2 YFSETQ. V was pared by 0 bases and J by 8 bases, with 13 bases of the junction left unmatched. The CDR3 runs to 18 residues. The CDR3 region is CASSLGGSGRGKGDEQFF. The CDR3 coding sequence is TGCGCCAGCAGCTTGGGGGGTAGCGGGAGGGGCAAGGGAGATGAGCAGTTCTTC. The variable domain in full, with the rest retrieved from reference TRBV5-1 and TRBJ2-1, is KAGVTQTPRYLIKTRGQQVTLSCSPISGHRSVSWYQQTPGQGLQFLFEYFSETQRNKGNFPGRFSGRQFSNSRSEMNVSTLELGDSALYLCASSLGGSGRGKGDEQFFGPGTRLTVL.

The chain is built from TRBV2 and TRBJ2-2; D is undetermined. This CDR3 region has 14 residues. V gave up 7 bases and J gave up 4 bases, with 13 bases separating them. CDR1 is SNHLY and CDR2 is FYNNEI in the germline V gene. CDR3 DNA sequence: TGTGCCAGCAATAGGGTAGGCCTCACCGGGGAGCTGTTTTTT. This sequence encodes CASNRVGLTGELFF.

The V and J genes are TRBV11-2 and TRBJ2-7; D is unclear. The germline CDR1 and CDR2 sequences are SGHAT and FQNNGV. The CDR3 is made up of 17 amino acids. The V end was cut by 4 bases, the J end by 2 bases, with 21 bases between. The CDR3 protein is CASSSIRWVESTYEQYF. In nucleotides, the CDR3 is TGTGCCAGCAGCTCTATTCGGTGGGTGGAGAGTACCTACGAGCAGTACTTC.

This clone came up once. The CDR3 DNA sequence: TGCGCCAGCAGCTCGTTAGGACAGGGAAGCACAGATACGCAGTATTTT. Protein sequence: CASSSLGQGSTDTQYF. The chain joins TRBV5-1 to TRBJ2-3, with 8 positions matching TRBD1. This CDR3 region has 16 residues. Germline CDR1 reads SGHRS; CDR2 reads YFSETQ. V shed 3 bases, J shed 0 bases, and the junction held 6 bases outside the gene matches.